Below are 5 T cell receptor beta chains sequenced from a single sample in a study of T cell changes during pregnancy in multiple sclerosis. TCRdb keeps only in-frame clones here, not all; method: immunoSEQ multiplex PCR. Counted here are approximately 72,000 clones, approximately 90% occurring once; the ten biggest clones make up 1.6%. The input for sequencing was peripheral blood, taken in the first trimester of pregnancy. These receptors all stem from a female donor in good health, enrolled as a control in a pregnancy study.

This clone was found a few times. The chain carries TRBV7-6 and TRBJ2-3, with 14 bases lining up with TRBD2. Germline CDR1 is SGHVS and CDR2 is FNYEAQ. V shed 0 bases and J 4 bases; nucleotides not matched to a gene: 6. This CDR3 comprises 18 residues. The CDR3 is CASSLATGLAGVADTQYF. The CDR3 coding sequence is TGTGCCAGCAGCTTAGCCACGGGACTAGCGGGAGTAGCAGATACGCAGTATTTT.

The rearrangement joins TRBV11-2 to TRBJ2-1, with 12 bases lining up with TRBD2. The CDR3 extends over 16 amino acids. V was clipped by 4 bases and J by 4 bases; unmatched bases: 5. Germline CDR1 is SGHAT and CDR2 is FQNNGV. The CDR3 sequence: CASSYTSGRTYNEQFF. DNA of the CDR3: TGTGCCAGCAGCTACACTAGCGGGAGGACTTACAATGAGCAGTTCTTC.

This chain connects TRBV5-1 to TRBJ2-3; 7 bases agree with TRBD1. The V segment lost 2 bases and the J segment 2 bases; nucleotides outside the gene matches: 5. The CDR3 is 15 amino acids. Germline CDR1 reads SGHRS; CDR2 reads YFSETQ. CDR3 nucleotides: TGCGCCAGCAGCTTTCCCGGACAGGACACAGATACGCAGTATTTT. Translating gives CASSFPGQDTDTQYF.

The chain employs TRBV27 and TRBJ2-7, with 9 bases fitting TRBD2. The germline gives CDR1 MNHEY, CDR2 SMNVEV (reference sequence). This CDR3 is built from 13 residues. J lost 12 bases, V lost 4 bases, and 10 bases had no gene match. CDR3 bases: TGTGCCAGCAGTTCTCTTAGCGGGAGTGACGGGTACTTC. This codes for CASSSLSGSDGYF.

The V gene is TRBV19, the J gene TRBJ1-4; D possibly corresponds to TRBD1 (5 bases). Germline-derived CDR1 and CDR2 are LNHDA and SQIVND (reference sequence). This CDR3 is built from 16 residues. With 1 base removed from V and 5 bases from J, the gap between germline ends came to 14 bases. The CDR3 region is CASSIGVGVSNEKLFF. In DNA form, the CDR3 reads TGTGCCAGTAGTATAGGAGTAGGGGTTTCAAATGAAAAACTGTTTTTT.